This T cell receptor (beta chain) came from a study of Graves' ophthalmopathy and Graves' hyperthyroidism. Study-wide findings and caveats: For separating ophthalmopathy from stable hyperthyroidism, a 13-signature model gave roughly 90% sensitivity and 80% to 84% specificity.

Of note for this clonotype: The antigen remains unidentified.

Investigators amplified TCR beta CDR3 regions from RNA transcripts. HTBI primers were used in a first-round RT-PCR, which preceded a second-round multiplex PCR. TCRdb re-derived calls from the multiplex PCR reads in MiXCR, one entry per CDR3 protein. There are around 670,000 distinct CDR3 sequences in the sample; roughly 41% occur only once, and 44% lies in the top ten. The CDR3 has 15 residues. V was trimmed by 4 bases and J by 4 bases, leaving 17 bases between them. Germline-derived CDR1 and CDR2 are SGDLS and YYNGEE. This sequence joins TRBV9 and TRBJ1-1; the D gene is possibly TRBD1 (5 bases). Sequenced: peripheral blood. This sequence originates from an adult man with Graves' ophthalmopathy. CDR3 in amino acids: CASSQGGGVGTEAFF. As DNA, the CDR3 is TGTGCCAGCAGCCAGGGAGGTGGGGTAGGCACTGAAGCTTTCTTT.